The next 10 T cell receptor beta chains were all read from a single sample in a study of glioma-infiltrating T cells after dendritic cell vaccination. Some clones are missing from TCRdb's copy, which holds only in-frame ones; the method was immunoSEQ multiplex PCR. The sample lists 45,000 to 50,000 clones, 65% to 90% occurring once. The sample here was blood, taken before dendritic cell vaccination. Receptors originate from a human donor with glioblastoma.

In DNA form, the CDR3 reads TGTGCCAGCAGCTTAGTGGGGGCCCTGGTGACCAAAGAGACCCAGTACTTC. Amino acid sequence: CASSLVGALVTKETQYF. The chain combines TRBV11-2 with TRBJ2-5; perhaps TRBD1 as D (6 bases). This CDR3 is 17 amino acids long. V lost 1 base and J 3 bases, leaving 18 bases between the germline ends. Germline V gives CDR1 SGHAT, CDR2 FQNNGV.

This clone was observed a few times. The CDR3 here is CASSFLSGYEQYF. For the CDR3, the DNA is TGCGCCAGCAGCTTTCTATCAGGGTACGAGCAGTACTTC. The rearrangement uses TRBV5-1 and TRBJ2-7; maybe TRBD1 (5 bases). Trimming took off 2 bases at V and 4 bases at J, with 10 bases between the two ends. The CDR3 length is 13 residues. Germline V gene data show CDR1 as SGHRS and CDR2 as YFSETQ.

The chain recombines TRBV5-1 with TRBJ1-1; tentatively, D is TRBD1 (6 bases). V gave up 1 base and J gave up 7 bases, with 14 bases separating them. The length of the CDR3 is 14 residues. Germline CDR1 is SGHRS and CDR2 is YFSETQ. The CDR3 loop reads CASSLSRGDLEAFF. CDR3 sequence (DNA): TGCGCCAGCAGCTTGTCCAGGGGAGATCTTGAAGCTTTCTTT. The full variable domain, completed using reference TRBV5-1 and TRBJ1-1, is KAGVTQTPRYLIKTRGQQVTLSCSPISGHRSVSWYQQTPGQGLQFLFEYFSETQRNKGNFPGRFSGRQFSNSRSEMNVSTLELGDSALYLCASSLSRGDLEAFFGQGTRLTVV.

The rearrangement joins TRBV5-1 to TRBJ2-1; D ambiguous. This CDR3 comprises 14 residues. The germline V gene has CDR1 SGHRS and CDR2 YFSETQ. Trimming left V 3 bases short and J 9 bases short, with 16 bases between. The CDR3 region is CASSSPATSGEQFF. CDR3 coding DNA: TGCGCCAGCAGCTCTCCAGCGACTTCGGGTGAGCAGTTCTTC.

The chain has TRBV11-3 and TRBJ2-1; possible D gene TRBD2, 5 bases. The germline CDR1 and CDR2 sequences are SGHNT and YENEEA. With 4 bases removed from V and 6 bases from J, the gap between germline ends came to 7 bases. The CDR3 totals 12 residues. In DNA, the CDR3 is TGTGCCAGCAGCTCGGGGAGCAATGAGCAGTTCTTC. This encodes CASSSGSNEQFF.

By share, this clone ranks as medium-sized. V usage is TRBV18 and J usage is TRBJ2-1; D uncertain. The germline gives CDR1 KGHSH, CDR2 LQKENI. Trimming took 3 bases from V and 4 from J, leaving 10 bases between them. This CDR3 is 14 amino acids long. As DNA, the CDR3 is TGTGCCAGCTCACCCGAGTTCCAATACAATGAGCAGTTCTTC. The encoded protein is CASSPEFQYNEQFF. The variable domain in full, with the rest retrieved from reference TRBV18 and TRBJ2-1, is NAGVMQNPRHLVRRRGQEARLRCSPMKGHSHVYWYRQLPEEGLKFMVYLQKENIIDESGMPKERFSAEFPKEGPSILRIQQVVRGDSAAYFCASSPEFQYNEQFFGPGTRLTVL.

This chain's CDR3 is CASSRAQGAHGYTF. DNA for the CDR3: TGTGCCAGCAGCCGTGCCCAGGGGGCTCATGGCTACACCTTC. The chain employs TRBV9 and TRBJ1-2; 8 nucleotides agree with TRBD1. This CDR3 is built from 14 residues. The V gene's germline CDR1 is SGDLS and CDR2 YYNGEE. V lost 4 bases, J lost 6 bases, and 8 bases stayed unmatched.

CDR3 protein: CASSRGNEKLFF. The DNA for the CDR3 is TGTGCCAGCAGTCGGGGGAATGAAAAACTGTTTTTT. The rearrangement links TRBV6-1 to TRBJ1-4, with D maybe TRBD1 (5 bases). Germline V lookup: CDR1 MNHNS, CDR2 SASEGT. The CDR3 runs to 12 residues. V was cut by 5 bases and J by 5 bases, with 6 bases left in between.

V is TRBV10-2 and J is TRBJ2-1, with D tentatively TRBD2 (7 bases). This CDR3 region has 17 residues. In germline, CDR1 is WSHSY, CDR2 SAAADI. The germline V and J ends were trimmed by 2 bases and 1 base, with 15 bases remaining between them. The CDR3 DNA is TGCGCCAGCAGTGAGGGGACGGGGAGGGGGTCCTACAATGAGCAGTTCTTC. Protein sequence: CASSEGTGRGSYNEQFF.

The count of this clone is one. This chain joins TRBV6-5 and TRBJ2-7, with a possible D match to TRBD1 (6 bases). CDR1 is MNHEY and CDR2 is SVGAGI in the germline V gene. V dropped 6 bases and J dropped 5 bases, with 14 bases sitting between them. The CDR3 has 13 amino acids. The CDR3: CASRGAGRDEQYF. The CDR3 DNA is TGTGCCAGCAGGGGGGCAGGACGGGACGAGCAGTACTTC.